These 18 T cell receptor beta chains were all obtained from the same sample, sequenced in a study of cytomegalovirus exposure and HLA in healthy donors. The PCR had 60 Vbeta and 13 Jbeta primers. TCRdb keeps only in-frame clones here, not all; method: immunoSEQ multiplex PCR. The sample lists under 150,000 clones, approximately 84% occurring once. The sample was PBMCs. The receptors shown here come from a woman in her thirties or forties in good health and CMV-seronegative.

V and J are TRBV30 and TRBJ1-5; TRBD1 matches at 7 bases. The germline gives CDR1 GTSNPN, CDR2 SVGIG (reference sequence). The CDR3 sequence is 14 residues long. Unmatched junction bases numbered 2, after V lost 0 bases and J lost 3 bases. The DNA for the CDR3 is TGTGCCTGGAGTGTACAGGGGTACAATCAGCCCCAGCATTTT. Its translation is CAWSVQGYNQPQHF.

The chain uses TRBV5-4 and TRBJ2-5; 10 nucleotides agree with TRBD2. Judging by the DNA end, TRBJ2-7 fits better; the J call may be wrong. The germline CDR1 and CDR2 sequences are SGHNT and YYREEE (reference sequence). The CDR3 contains 16 residues. CDR3 amino acids: CASSPRTSGPSYEQYF. DNA for the CDR3: TGTGCCAGCAGCCCGAGGACTAGCGGACCCTCCTACGAGCAGTACTTC.

This clone was detected once. Here the CDR3 DNA reads TGCGCCAGCAGCTTGGCCGGGACAGGAAGCCAAGAGACCCAGTACTTC. The encoded protein is CASSLAGTGSQETQYF. This chain uses TRBV5-1 with TRBJ2-5; 8 nucleotides align to TRBD1. With 0 bases clipped from V and 1 base from J, the junction kept 5 bases outside the gene matches. The CDR3 runs to 16 residues. Per the germline V gene, CDR1 is SGHRS and CDR2 is YFSETQ.

The V call is TRBV30, the J call TRBJ1-5; D perhaps matches TRBD1 (6 bases). V was cut by 1 base and J by 0 bases, with 7 bases left in between. The germline CDR1 and CDR2 sequences are GTSNPN and SVGIG (reference sequence). The CDR3 has 14 residues. CDR3 region: CAWSAGDSNQPQHF. CDR3 sequence (DNA): TGTGCCTGGAGTGCAGGGGATAGCAATCAGCCCCAGCATTTT.

The V and J genes are TRBV5-1 and TRBJ2-1; weak D call: TRBD2 (6 bases). Germline loops: CDR1 SGHRS, CDR2 YFSETQ. The V gene lost 0 bases and the J gene lost 8 bases, with 15 bases spanning the gap. This CDR3 contains 15 residues. The DNA for the CDR3 is TGCGCCAGCAGCTTGGTCTCGGGGAGGAGCGATGAGCAGTTCTTC. It specifies CASSLVSGRSDEQFF.

The chain recombines TRBV6-1 with TRBJ1-5, with D possibly TRBD1 on 5 matching bases. Germline CDR1 and CDR2: MNHNS and SASEGT. This CDR3 spans 14 amino acids. Trimming took 2 bases from V and 9 from J, leaving 14 bases between them. The CDR3 nucleotides are TGTGCCAGCAGTGAAACAGGTAACGAGCTGCCCCAGCATTTT. Its protein product is CASSETGNELPQHF.

The V and J genes are TRBV7-2 and TRBJ2-1; 11 bases map to TRBD2. The CDR3 spans 14 residues. V gave up 5 bases and J gave up 6 bases; unmatched junction bases: 3. Germline V gene data show CDR1 as SGHTA and CDR2 as FQGNSA. CDR3 DNA: TGTGCCAGCAGCCGTAGCGGGGGGGCCAATGAGCAGTTCTTC. It yields the protein CASSRSGGANEQFF.

The chain carries TRBV7-3 and TRBJ2-1; 7 positions match TRBD2. CDR1 is SGHTA and CDR2 is FQGTGA in the germline V gene. Trimming at V came to 4 bases and at J to 0 bases, leaving 6 bases not matched to a gene. The CDR3 runs 16 residues. In nucleotides, the CDR3 is TGTGCCAGCAGCTCCGCTAGCGGAGTCTCCTACAATGAGCAGTTCTTC. Protein product: CASSSASGVSYNEQFF.

V is TRBV5-6 and J is TRBJ2-7, with 10 bases identical to TRBD2. CDR1 SGHDT and CDR2 YYEEEE come from the germline V gene. Trimming at V came to 0 bases and at J to 3 bases, leaving 6 bases not matched to a gene. The CDR3 extends over 16 amino acids. CDR3 coding DNA: TGTGCCAGCAGCTTGGGAGCGGGAGGGCCGAACTACGAGCAGTACTTC. Translated, it gives CASSLGAGGPNYEQYF.

The chain recombines TRBV7-9 with TRBJ2-2; TRBD1 matches 8 bases. The CDR3 has 13 amino acids. The trim removed 8 bases at V and 6 bases at J, leaving 5 bases unmatched. Germline-derived CDR1 and CDR2 are SEHNR and FQNEAQ (reference sequence). The CDR3 spells CASPQGAAGELFF. DNA of the CDR3: TGTGCCAGCCCGCAGGGGGCGGCCGGGGAGCTGTTTTTT.

The chain uses TRBV27 and TRBJ1-2, with TRBD1 identical over 7 bases. Trimming removed 2 bases from V and 4 bases from J; junction bases left unmatched: 13. The CDR3 covers 17 residues. Germline V gene sequence: CDR1 MNHEY, CDR2 SMNVEV (reference sequence). CDR3 protein: CASSLKFSAGGRYGYTF. The CDR3 nucleotides read TGTGCCAGCAGTTTAAAATTTTCGGCAGGGGGTCGCTATGGCTACACCTTC.

This clone occurred a few times. This rearrangement joins TRBV11-2 to TRBJ2-1; TRBD2 agrees at 8 bases. With 6 bases clipped from V and 1 base from J, the junction kept 14 bases outside the gene matches. This CDR3 spans 18 amino acids. The V gene's germline CDR1 is SGHAT and CDR2 FQNNGV. CDR3 DNA sequence: TGTGCCAGCAGTCAAAGCGGGGGAGCCGGGGGGTCCTACAATGAGCAGTTCTTC. This codes for CASSQSGGAGGSYNEQFF.

This clone occurred once. Relative to the germline gene, one junction end is altered; a read error may explain this. J is TRBJ2-1 and V is TRBV7-3, with D possibly TRBD2 on 5 matching bases. The CDR3 has 13 residues. In germline, CDR1 is SGHTA, CDR2 FQGTGA. CDR3 nucleotides: TGTGCCAGCAGCTTAGACCCATCGGGAACCCGGGTCTTC. As protein: CASSLDPSGTRVF.

This chain links TRBV30 with TRBJ1-3, with unresolved D. Trimming stripped 0 bases from V and 0 bases from J, with 30 bases between. The length of the CDR3 is 22 residues. Germline V lookup: CDR1 GTSNPN, CDR2 SVGIG (reference sequence). CDR3 coding DNA: TGTGCCTGGAGTGTAGGGTTGTTAAGCTCTGGATGGGAGTATCCCTCTGGAAACACCATATATTTT. Its translation is CAWSVGLLSSGWEYPSGNTIYF.

The chain links TRBV19 to TRBJ2-7; 12 bases are a match to TRBD2. V shed 5 bases and J 2 bases; nucleotides not matched to a gene: 16. The CDR3 sequence is 19 residues long. Per germline, CDR1 LNHDA and CDR2 SQIVND (reference sequence). CDR3 sequence reads: CASSVTGTSGSKTAYEQYF. The CDR3 nucleotides are TGTGCCAGTAGTGTAACCGGGACTAGCGGGTCTAAAACCGCCTACGAGCAGTACTTC.

This clone appeared a single time. The genes are TRBV27 and TRBJ1-3, with D hard to call. The V end lost 6 bases, the J end lost 0 bases, and 9 bases lay between the germline ends. Germline V gene sequence: CDR1 MNHEY, CDR2 SMNVEV (reference sequence). The CDR3 is 14 residues long. CDR3: CASSQIPSGNTIYF. CDR3 nucleotide sequence: TGTGCCAGCAGCCAGATACCCTCTGGAAACACCATATATTTT.

This clone has only one observation. V and J are TRBV28 and TRBJ1-4, with D perhaps matching TRBD1 (5 bases). This CDR3 comprises 15 residues. Trimming cost V 3 bases and J 7 bases, with 15 bases left between them. CDR1 MDHEN and CDR2 SYDVKM come from the germline V gene. The CDR3 loop reads CASSFGGSSGEKLFF. The CDR3, as DNA: TGTGCCAGCAGTTTTGGGGGGTCCTCGGGTGAAAAACTGTTTTTT.

Regarding this clone: Since the CDR3 does not end with the conserved phenylalanine or tryptophan, this likely comes from a read error. The genes are TRBV7-9 and TRBJ1-6; D is perhaps TRBD1 (6 bases). The CDR3 has 17 amino acids. V was cut by 2 bases and J by 7 bases, with 18 bases left in between. Germline loops: CDR1 SEHNR, CDR2 FQNEAQ (reference sequence). The CDR3 nucleotides are TGTGCCAGCAGCTTAAGGGTAGGGCAGGGGCGAAATTCACCCCTCCACCTT. Encoded protein: CASSLRVGQGRNSPLHL.